These 5 T cell receptor beta chains originate from one sample sequenced in a study of cytomegalovirus exposure and HLA in healthy donors. The primer mix had 60 Vbeta and 13 Jbeta primers. Method: immunoSEQ multiplex PCR; TCRdb's copy keeps in-frame clones and lacks some. Counted here are about 170,000 clones, 80% to 90% occurring once; the ten biggest clones make up about 0.77%. Sequencing used PBMCs. The receptor source for this set is a woman aged 18-29 years in good health and CMV-seronegative.

The chain combines TRBV2 with TRBJ1-1; a weak D match, TRBD1 (5 bases). Germline V gives CDR1 SNHLY, CDR2 FYNNEI. CDR3 size: 13 residues. The V and J ends lost 2 bases and 14 bases respectively, with 18 bases between them. The CDR3 here is CASSESGVSVDFF. CDR3 DNA sequence: TGTGCCAGCAGTGAATCGGGGGTGTCCGTAGACTTCTTT.

The V gene is TRBV27, the J gene TRBJ2-7, with TRBD2 as a possible D gene (5 bases). The length of the CDR3 is 15 residues. The germline V gene has CDR1 MNHEY and CDR2 SMNVEV (reference sequence). Trimming shortened V by 4 bases and J by 5 bases, and 18 bases separated the two germline ends. CDR3 loop: CASSSISVLVDEQYF. DNA for the CDR3: TGTGCCAGCAGTTCTATTAGCGTGCTGGTTGACGAGCAGTACTTC.

V is TRBV19 and J is TRBJ1-5; 7 nucleotides align to TRBD1. The CDR3 has 13 residues. Trimming at V came to 8 bases and at J to 7 bases, leaving 8 bases not matched to a gene. Germline lookup yields CDR1 LNHDA and CDR2 SQIVND (reference sequence). The CDR3 nucleotides are TGTGCCAGTGAAGACAGGGATGGGCAGCCCCAGCATTTT. It specifies CASEDRDGQPQHF.

The CDR3 loop reads CASSLDREAYEQYF. The CDR3 region has the DNA TGTGCCAGCAGCTTAGACAGGGAAGCCTACGAGCAGTACTTC. This chain uses TRBV7-9 with TRBJ2-7; tentative D call: TRBD1 (6 bases). The CDR3 totals 14 residues. Per the germline V gene, CDR1 is SEHNR and CDR2 is FQNEAQ (reference sequence). V shed 1 base and J shed 2 bases, with 9 bases lying between them.

The rearrangement uses TRBV4-2 and TRBJ1-5; D is unresolved. CDR1 and CDR2 from the germline V gene are LGHNA and YNFKEQ. Trimming removed 1 base at V and 6 bases at J, with 7 bases between. This CDR3 has 13 residues. The CDR3 loop is CASSQGESQPQHF. CDR3 in DNA: TGTGCCAGCAGCCAAGGGGAGAGTCAGCCCCAGCATTTT.